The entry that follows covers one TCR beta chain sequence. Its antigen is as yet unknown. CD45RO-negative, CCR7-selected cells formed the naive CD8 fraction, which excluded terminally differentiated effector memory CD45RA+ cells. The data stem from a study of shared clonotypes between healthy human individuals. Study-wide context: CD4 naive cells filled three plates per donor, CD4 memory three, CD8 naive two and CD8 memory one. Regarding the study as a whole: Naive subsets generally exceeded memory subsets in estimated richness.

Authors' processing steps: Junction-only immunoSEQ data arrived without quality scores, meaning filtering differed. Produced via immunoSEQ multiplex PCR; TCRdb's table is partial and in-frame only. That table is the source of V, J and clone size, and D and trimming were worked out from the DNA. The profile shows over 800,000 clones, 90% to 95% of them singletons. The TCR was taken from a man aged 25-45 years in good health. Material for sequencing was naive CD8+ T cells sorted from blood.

The DNA of the CDR3 is TGTGCCAGCAGTTTATTAATGACGGGAGGGGGTCGCTACGAGCAGTACTTC. This gives the protein CASSLLMTGGGRYEQYF. The rearrangement joins TRBV28 to TRBJ2-7; 8 nucleotides align to TRBD2. This CDR3 is 17 amino acids long. CDR1 and CDR2 from the germline V gene are MDHEN and SYDVKM. Losses at the gene ends were 1 base for V and 3 bases for J; bases not matched to a gene: 11.